Below, one T cell receptor (beta chain) is given with its context. The V gene end was trimmed by 8 bases and the J gene end by 1 base; junction bases not matched to a gene: 1. This CDR3 is 14 amino acids long. Per germline, CDR1 MNHEY and CDR2 SMNVEV (reference sequence). The repertoire was sequenced with immunoSEQ multiplex PCR; TCRdb's copy has only in-frame clones and lacks some. Of 200,000 or so clones listed, roughly four fifths are singletons. The data belong to a study of blood T cell repertoires in COVID-19. V and J are TRBV27 and TRBJ2-1, with 11 bases identical to TRBD2. The clonotype comes from a young woman who had recovered from COVID-19. What was sequenced was peripheral blood. The CDR3 is CASGTSGSYNEQFF. The CDR3 region has the DNA TGTGCCAGCGGGACTAGCGGTTCCTACAATGAGCAGTTCTTC.